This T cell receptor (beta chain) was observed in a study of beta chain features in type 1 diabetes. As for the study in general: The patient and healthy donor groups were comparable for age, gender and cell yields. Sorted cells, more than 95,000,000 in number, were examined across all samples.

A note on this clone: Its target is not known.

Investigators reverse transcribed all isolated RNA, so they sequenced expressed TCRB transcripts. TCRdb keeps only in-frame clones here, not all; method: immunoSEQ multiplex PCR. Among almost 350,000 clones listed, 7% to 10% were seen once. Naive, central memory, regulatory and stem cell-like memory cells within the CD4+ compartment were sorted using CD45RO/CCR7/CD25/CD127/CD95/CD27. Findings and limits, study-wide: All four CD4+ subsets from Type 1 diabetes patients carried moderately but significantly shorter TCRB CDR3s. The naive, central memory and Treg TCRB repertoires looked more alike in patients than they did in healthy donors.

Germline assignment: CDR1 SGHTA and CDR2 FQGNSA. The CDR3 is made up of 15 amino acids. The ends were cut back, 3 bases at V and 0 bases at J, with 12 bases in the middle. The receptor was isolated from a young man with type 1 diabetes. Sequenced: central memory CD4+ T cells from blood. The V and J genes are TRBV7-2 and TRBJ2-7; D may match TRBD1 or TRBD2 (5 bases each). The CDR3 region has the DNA TGTGCCAGCAGCTTCACGTGGGACGCCTCCTACGAGCAGTACTTC. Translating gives CASSFTWDASYEQYF.